These 11 T cell receptor beta chains originate from one sample sequenced in a study of cytomegalovirus exposure and HLA in healthy donors (dated by TCRdb to about 2017). Receptors were amplified or captured by the immunoSEQ multiplex PCR assay. For the multiplex PCR, a mixture combining 60 forward primers for TCR Vbeta segments and 13 reverse primers for TCR Jbeta segments was used. What TCRdb holds here is the immuneACCESS table cut down to in-frame rearrangements. Part of the clones is not present; checked against another copy, under half of the missing clones reflect an unresolved V gene, and the others are unexplained. The table for this sample records 70,000 or so clones. The ten largest clones take up about 0.83% of the sample. Sequencing input: PBMCs. The receptors stem from a boy aged 5-17 years in good health and CMV-seronegative.

The gene calls are TRBV6-6 and TRBJ2-1; D uncertain. The CDR3 runs 15 residues. Germline values: CDR1 MNHNY, CDR2 SVGAGI (reference sequence). Trimming took off 2 bases at V and 9 bases at J, with 17 bases between the two ends. The CDR3, as DNA: TGTGCCAGCAGTTACGGGCAGGCAGGTGCCGGTGAGCAGTTCTTC. Translating it yields CASSYGQAGAGEQFF.

This clone ranks as medium-sized (0.01 to 0.1%) in terms of frequency. V is TRBV6-1 and J is TRBJ1-1, with D possibly matching TRBD1 (6 bases). This CDR3 spans 14 amino acids. In germline, CDR1 is MNHNS, CDR2 SASEGT. The V and J ends lost 8 bases and 4 bases respectively, with 17 bases between them. The CDR3 bases are TGTGCCAGCGGGGAACAGGGAAAACCCACTGAAGCTTTCTTT. Its protein product is CASGEQGKPTEAFF.

The CDR3 here is CSVVDSLTGELFF. The CDR3 coding sequence is TGCAGCGTCGTCGACAGTCTCACCGGGGAGCTGTTTTTT. The chain combines TRBV29-1 with TRBJ2-2, with D tentatively TRBD1 (5 bases). This CDR3 region has 13 residues. Looked up from germline, CDR1 is SQVTM and CDR2 is ANQGSEA. V lost 6 bases to trimming and J lost 4 bases, with 12 bases between them.

In DNA, the CDR3 is TGTGCCAGCAGCCAAGTGGAGCAGGGGAACACCGGGGAGCTGTTTTTT. Encoded protein: CASSQVEQGNTGELFF. V and J are TRBV4-2 and TRBJ2-2, with D perhaps TRBD1 (5 bases). Germline V gene lookup returns CDR1 LGHNA and CDR2 YNFKEQ. This CDR3 comprises 16 residues. The V gene lost 1 base and the J gene lost 1 base, with 10 bases spanning the gap.

The J gene is TRBJ2-3, the V gene TRBV30, with 12 nucleotides matching TRBD2. V lost 5 bases and J lost 5; bases outside the gene matches: 2. CDR1 GTSNPN and CDR2 SVGIG come from the germline V gene (reference sequence). The CDR3 is 13 residues long. This CDR3 is CAWASGGGDTQYF. The CDR3 DNA is TGTGCCTGGGCTAGCGGGGGGGGAGATACGCAGTATTTT.

The rearrangement joins TRBV6-5 to TRBJ2-6; TRBD2 might be the D (6 bases). The CDR3 has 16 residues. Germline CDR1 is MNHEY and CDR2 is SVGAGI. The V and J ends lost 2 bases and 2 bases respectively, with 10 bases between them. As DNA, the CDR3 is TGTGCCAGCAGTTACGGAGGGAGCGCTGGGGCCAACGTCCTGACTTTC. Protein sequence: CASSYGGSAGANVLTF.

V and J are TRBV12-5 and TRBJ1-1, with D unresolved. Germline CDR1 is LGHNT and CDR2 is FRNRAP. V was clipped by 2 bases and J by 4 bases, with 11 bases between them. This CDR3 region has 14 residues. This chain's CDR3 is CASGLTRRSTEAFF. The CDR3, as DNA: TGTGCTAGTGGTTTGACAAGGAGGAGCACTGAAGCTTTCTTT.

The chain recombines TRBV6-5 with TRBJ2-1; 10 nucleotides line up with TRBD2. This CDR3 has 13 residues. V shed 8 bases, J shed 4 bases, and the junction held 2 bases outside the gene matches. Looked up from germline, CDR1 is MNHEY and CDR2 is SVGAGI. CDR3 nucleotide sequence: TGTGCCAGCCGAGCGGGGGGGTACAATGAGCAGTTCTTC. It specifies CASRAGGYNEQFF.

J is TRBJ1-2 and V is TRBV29-1; 7 bases are shared with TRBD1. CDR1 is SQVTM, CDR2 ANQGSEA, per germline. The CDR3 totals 15 residues. The ends lost 7 bases at V and 3 bases at J; junction bases unmatched: 14. The CDR3 DNA is TGCAGCGCCTACTCACCGGGACAGTCGGACTATGGCTACACCTTC. Amino acids: CSAYSPGQSDYGYTF.

The V and J genes are TRBV6-6 and TRBJ1-6; unclear D gene. Germline CDR1 MNHNY, CDR2 SVGAGI (reference sequence). V was shortened by 0 bases and J by 8 bases, with 8 bases between the two germline ends. The CDR3 covers 14 residues. CDR3 residues: CASSYSKRDSPLHF. The CDR3 DNA reads as TGTGCCAGCAGTTACTCGAAACGCGATTCACCCCTCCACTTT.

The CDR3 sequence: CASSIDSSTGGAVKGYTF. The CDR3 DNA follows: TGTGCCAGTAGTATAGATTCGTCGACAGGGGGCGCCGTGAAGGGCTACACCTTC. The chain has TRBV19 and TRBJ1-2, with TRBD1 matching over 10 bases. Germline trimming cut 0 bases from V and 8 bases from J; bases unmatched to any gene: 15. The CDR3 has 18 residues. The germline CDR1 and CDR2 sequences are LNHDA and SQIVND (reference sequence).